These 32 T cell receptor beta chains were all obtained from the same sample, sequenced in a study of blood T cell repertoires in COVID-19. Libraries were prepared by immunoSEQ multiplex PCR; TCRdb keeps only in-frame clonotypes and omits some of them. Among about 240,000 clones, 88% were seen once, and the ten largest hold about 0.8%. Sequencing was done on a sample of peripheral blood. The receptors were sampled from a woman aged 30 to 39 with acute or convalescent COVID-19.

The chain employs TRBV15 and TRBJ2-2; D remains unclear. The CDR3 sequence is 15 residues long. Germline assignment: CDR1 LNHNV and CDR2 YYDKDF (reference sequence). The V end was cut by 6 bases, the J end by 0 bases, with 11 bases between. The CDR3 sequence is CATSRRQANTGELFF. The CDR3 DNA follows: TGTGCCACCAGTAGGCGACAAGCGAACACCGGGGAGCTGTTTTTT.

V gene TRBV5-1 combines with J gene TRBJ1-5; unclear D gene. The CDR3 is 16 amino acids. Trimming shortened V by 0 bases and J by 1 base, and 11 bases separated the two germline ends. The germline V gene encodes CDR1 SGHRS and CDR2 YFSETQ. Here the CDR3 reads CASSLDAGNSNQPQHF. CDR3 DNA sequence: TGCGCCAGCAGCTTGGATGCGGGGAACAGCAATCAGCCCCAGCATTTT.

This clone occurred once. The genes are TRBV7-2 and TRBJ2-7; 8 positions agree with TRBD2. Germline V gene lookup returns CDR1 SGHTA and CDR2 FQGNSA. Trimming removed 1 base from V and 0 bases from J; junction bases left unmatched: 2. This CDR3 is built from 15 residues. CDR3 residues: CASSLVGTSSYEQYF. The CDR3 region has the DNA TGTGCCAGCAGCTTAGTTGGGACTAGCTCCTACGAGCAGTACTTC.

The chain couples TRBV4-2 to TRBJ2-7; D possibly corresponds to TRBD2 (6 bases). Between the trimmed V and J ends, which lost 2 bases and 3 bases, there was a span of 14 bases. Germline V gives CDR1 LGHNA, CDR2 YNFKEQ. The CDR3 extends over 15 amino acids. The chain's CDR3 is CASSQPSEGRYEQYF. As DNA, the CDR3 is TGTGCCAGCAGCCAACCCTCGGAGGGCCGCTACGAGCAGTACTTC.

CDR3 sequence (DNA): TGTGCCAGCAGCCCCTATAGCGGGAGCTCCTACAATGAGCAGTTCTTC. Its protein product is CASSPYSGSSYNEQFF. The chain has TRBV25-1 and TRBJ2-1; 9 nucleotides align to TRBD2. CDR3 length: 16 residues. Losses at the gene ends were 6 bases for V and 0 bases for J; bases not matched to a gene: 6. Germline CDR1 and CDR2: MGHDK and SYGVNS.

This chain uses TRBV5-1 with TRBJ2-7; D unclear. Germline values: CDR1 SGHRS, CDR2 YFSETQ. The V gene lost 1 base and the J gene lost 5 bases, with 13 bases spanning the gap. This CDR3 contains 14 residues. The CDR3 sequence: CASSLQASYNEQYF. CDR3 coding DNA: TGCGCCAGCAGCTTGCAGGCGTCGTACAACGAGCAGTACTTC.

The J gene is TRBJ2-3, the V gene TRBV14; 12 bases line up with TRBD1. The CDR3 totals 16 residues. V shed 2 bases and J 6 bases; nucleotides not matched to a gene: 6. In germline, CDR1 is SGHDN, CDR2 FVKESK. CDR3 nucleotides: TGTGCCAGCAGCCAAACGGGACAGGGGGCGAGGGATACGCAGTATTTT. Translation gives CASSQTGQGARDTQYF.

The V and J genes are TRBV7-6 and TRBJ2-1; 7 bases fit TRBD2. The V gene's germline CDR1 is SGHVS and CDR2 FNYEAQ. The V gene end was trimmed by 5 bases and the J gene end by 0 bases; junction bases not matched to a gene: 19. The CDR3 contains 20 residues. The CDR3 nucleotides are TGTGCCAGCAGCATCCCGGGGCTAGCGGATGCTAAGAGCTCCTACAATGAGCAGTTCTTC. This encodes CASSIPGLADAKSSYNEQFF.

V gene TRBV18 combines with J gene TRBJ1-1; weak D call: TRBD1 (5 bases). The CDR3 has 14 residues. V lost 4 bases and J lost 0, with 9 bases in between. Germline V gives CDR1 KGHSH, CDR2 LQKENI. CDR3 DNA: TGTGCCAGCTCACAAGACAGCGTGAACACTGAAGCTTTCTTT. Its translation is CASSQDSVNTEAFF.

V and J are TRBV6-6 and TRBJ2-2; 7 bases map to TRBD1. The junction had 5 bases not matched to a gene; V was cut back by 6 bases and J by 4 bases. The germline gives CDR1 MNHNY, CDR2 SVGAGI (reference sequence). CDR3 length: 14 amino acids. The CDR3 DNA follows: TGTGCCAGCAGCGAACAGGGGACCACCGGGGAGCTGTTTTTT. This gives the protein CASSEQGTTGELFF.

The CDR3 DNA reads as TGTGCCAGCTCACCAACGGGACAGCACTACGAGCAGTACTTC. This translates into CASSPTGQHYEQYF. This chain joins TRBV18 and TRBJ2-7; 7 bases are shared with TRBD1. Germline V gene data show CDR1 as KGHSH and CDR2 as LQKENI. J gave up 3 bases and V 2 bases, and 4 bases lay outside the gene matches. This CDR3 has 14 amino acids.

This rearrangement joins TRBV5-8 to TRBJ2-7; TRBD2 agrees at 13 bases. Looked up from germline, CDR1 is SGHTS and CDR2 is YDEGEE. The CDR3 spans 16 residues. Trimming at V came to 4 bases and at J to 3 bases, leaving 7 bases not matched to a gene. In nucleotides, the CDR3 is TGTGCCAGCAGCCCAGGGACTAGCGGGATCTTCTACGAGCAGTACTTC. Its protein is CASSPGTSGIFYEQYF. The variable domain in full, completed from reference TRBV5-8 and TRBJ2-7, reads EAGVTQSPTHLIKTRGQQATLRCSPISGHTSVYWYQQALGLGLQFLLWYDEGEERNRGNFPPRFSGRQFPNYSSELNVNALELEDSALYLCASSPGTSGIFYEQYFGPGTRLTVT.

Concerning this clone itself: Other nucleotide sequences from this sample produce the same CDR3. The rearrangement links TRBV4-2 to TRBJ2-2; 7 bases map to TRBD1. The CDR3 spans 19 residues. The V segment lost 1 base and the J segment 1 base; nucleotides outside the gene matches: 12. The germline V gene has CDR1 LGHNA and CDR2 YNFKEQ. The CDR3 region has the DNA TGTGCCAGCAGCCAAGTCATGACCAGGGGGTTGGGGAACACCGGGGAGCTGTTTTTT. It encodes CASSQVMTRGLGNTGELFF.

The V gene is TRBV2, the J gene TRBJ2-6, with 7 bases aligning to TRBD1. With 5 bases clipped from V and 4 bases from J, the junction kept 8 bases outside the gene matches. The CDR3 sequence is 16 residues long. The germline V gene encodes CDR1 SNHLY and CDR2 FYNNEI. The CDR3 here is CASSTRQGGGANVLTF. CDR3 nucleotides: TGTGCCAGCAGTACCCGACAGGGTGGCGGGGCCAACGTCCTGACTTTC.

The V gene is TRBV27, the J gene TRBJ2-3, with D tentatively TRBD2 (6 bases). Trimming stripped 4 bases from V and 6 bases from J, with 20 bases between. Germline assignment: CDR1 MNHEY and CDR2 SMNVEV (reference sequence). This CDR3 has 16 residues. The CDR3 coding sequence is TGTGCCAGCAGTTCGACTAGGGGCGTCTTCATTGATACGCAGTATTTT. Amino acids: CASSSTRGVFIDTQYF.

The chain carries TRBV6-1 and TRBJ2-3; D possibly corresponds to TRBD2 (6 bases). The CDR3 contains 17 residues. The V end was cut by 2 bases, the J end by 4 bases, with 19 bases between. Germline CDR1 reads MNHNS; CDR2 reads SASEGT. Written as DNA, the CDR3 is TGTGCCAGCAGTGAAAGGGGAGTACGGAGGGTCGCAGATACGCAGTATTTT. Protein product: CASSERGVRRVADTQYF.

The J gene is TRBJ2-5, the V gene TRBV6-5, with TRBD2 matching 12 bases. This CDR3 has 14 residues. Germline V CDR1 and CDR2: MNHEY, SVGAGI. V lost 10 bases and J lost 5; bases outside the gene matches: 8. The CDR3 sequence: CATKTSGSGETQYF. The CDR3 DNA sequence: TGTGCCACCAAGACTAGCGGGAGCGGGGAGACCCAGTACTTC.

V gene TRBV5-8 combines with J gene TRBJ1-6; D gene unclear. CDR3 length: 14 residues. Per germline, CDR1 SGHTS and CDR2 YDEGEE. Trimming pared 4 bases from V and 7 bases from J, leaving 12 bases between. The CDR3 DNA reads as TGTGCCAGCAGCCCGGGGTTCACGAATTCACCCCTCCACTTT. This encodes CASSPGFTNSPLHF.

Concerning this clone itself: Other DNA variants within this sample encode the same CDR3. CDR3 nucleotide sequence: TGTGCCAGCAGGGGACAGGGGTACAATGAGCAGTTCTTC. Amino acid sequence: CASRGQGYNEQFF. The V and J genes are TRBV6-5 and TRBJ2-1, with TRBD1 matching 10 bases. Germline CDR1 reads MNHEY; CDR2 reads SVGAGI. V trimming: 6 bases; J trimming: 4 bases; junction bases outside the gene matches: 0. This CDR3 contains 13 residues.

In its sample, this clone was seen a few times. The J gene is TRBJ1-1, the V gene TRBV12-3 or TRBV12-4, with no clear D. Trimming cost V 2 bases and J 0 bases, with 4 bases left between them. The CDR3 extends over 13 amino acids. This CDR3 reads CASSLYLNTEAFF. Written as DNA, the CDR3 is TGTGCCAGCAGTTTATATCTGAACACTGAAGCTTTCTTT.

The sample holds a few counts of this clone. The gene calls are TRBV24-1 and TRBJ1-1; D is unresolved. The CDR3 spans 13 residues. From germline, CDR1 is KGHDR and CDR2 SFDVKD. The ends were cut back, 3 bases at V and 13 bases at J, with 17 bases in the middle. The chain's CDR3 is CATSDDDWRKLFF. The CDR3 coding sequence is TGTGCCACCAGTGATGACGACTGGAGGAAGCTTTTCTTT.

CDR3 loop: CASSLGLAAYNEQFF. CDR3 DNA sequence: TGTGCCAGCAGCTTAGGACTAGCGGCCTACAATGAGCAGTTCTTC. This chain uses TRBV7-9 with TRBJ2-1; TRBD2 matches 9 bases. The J segment lost 2 bases and the V segment lost 1 base, leaving 0 bases of the junction unmatched. CDR3 length: 15 amino acids. Looked up from germline, CDR1 is SEHNR and CDR2 is FQNEAQ (reference sequence). The full variable domain, rest sourced from reference TRBV7-9 and TRBJ2-1, is DTGVSQNPRHKITKRGQNVTFRCDPISEHNRLYWYRQTLGQGPEFLTYFQNEAQLEKSRLLSDRFSAERPKGSFSTLEIQRTEQGDSAMYLCASSLGLAAYNEQFFGPGTRLTVL.

This chain joins TRBV19 and TRBJ2-1, with 9 bases identical to TRBD2. The V gene's germline CDR1 is LNHDA and CDR2 SQIVND (reference sequence). Trimming took 3 bases from V and 2 from J; bases not matched to a gene: 5. There are 16 residues in the CDR3. The DNA of the CDR3 is TGTGCCAGTAGTATTTTCGGGACTAGCACCTACAATGAGCAGTTCTTC. Its protein product is CASSIFGTSTYNEQFF.

The V call is TRBV19, the J call TRBJ2-5; 13 positions match TRBD2. This CDR3 has 15 amino acids. J gave up 5 bases and V 4 bases, and 4 bases lay outside the gene matches. Germline-derived CDR1 and CDR2 are LNHDA and SQIVND (reference sequence). The chain's CDR3 is CASSKTSGRYETQYF. The CDR3 DNA follows: TGTGCCAGTAGTAAGACTAGCGGGAGGTATGAGACCCAGTACTTC.

The chain combines TRBV7-9 with TRBJ2-2; 8 bases line up with TRBD2. V was pared by 0 bases and J by 3 bases, with 9 bases of the junction left unmatched. The CDR3 spans 18 residues. Germline V CDR1 and CDR2: SEHNR, FQNEAQ (reference sequence). CDR3: CASSLARGAGGDTGELFF. DNA for the CDR3: TGTGCCAGCAGCTTAGCTCGTGGGGCGGGAGGCGACACCGGGGAGCTGTTTTTT.

This clone appeared once. The CDR3 region is CASKSWTGPRNTEAFF. CDR3 nucleotide sequence: TGTGCTAGCAAATCGTGGACAGGGCCGCGGAACACTGAAGCTTTCTTT. V gene TRBV12-5 combines with J gene TRBJ1-1, with 8 nucleotides matching TRBD1. Looked up from germline, CDR1 is LGHNT and CDR2 is FRNRAP. CDR3 length: 16 amino acids. V trimming: 9 bases; J trimming: 1 base; junction bases outside the gene matches: 13.

The chain is built from TRBV19 and TRBJ2-7; 7 positions agree with TRBD2. In germline, CDR1 is LNHDA, CDR2 SQIVND (reference sequence). After removal of 4 bases from V and 2 bases from J, the junction contained 11 bases not matched to a gene. The CDR3 extends over 16 amino acids. The CDR3 nucleotides are TGTGCCAGTAGTACGGAGGGGACTATCAAACCCTACGAGCAGTACTTC. Translated, it gives CASSTEGTIKPYEQYF. Full variable domain (missing parts from reference TRBV19 and TRBJ2-7): DGGITQSPKYLFRKEGQNVTLSCEQNLNHDAMYWYRQDPGQGLRLIYYSQIVNDFQKGDIAEGYSVSREKKESFPLTVTSAQKNPTAFYLCASSTEGTIKPYEQYFGPGTRLTVT.

The genes are TRBV3-1 (or the pseudogene TRBV3-2) and TRBJ2-1, with TRBD2 matching 9 bases. The CDR3 spans 17 residues. V lost 1 base and J lost 6; bases outside the gene matches: 10. The V gene's germline CDR1 is LGHDT and CDR2 YNNKEL (reference sequence). CDR3 nucleotides: TGTGCCAGCAGCCAAGTGGTGCGGGAGGGCCTCTCCAATGAGCAGTTCTTC. Protein sequence: CASSQVVREGLSNEQFF.

The V call is TRBV3-1 (or the pseudogene TRBV3-2), the J call TRBJ2-7; maybe TRBD2 (6 bases). V was clipped by 5 bases and J by 7 bases, with 9 bases between them. This CDR3 is 11 amino acids long. Germline CDR1 and CDR2: LGHDT and YNNKEL (reference sequence). The CDR3 DNA sequence: TGTGCCAGCAGCTCCCGGGGGGAGCAGTACTTC. The encoded protein is CASSSRGEQYF.

The chain is built from TRBV27 and TRBJ1-5; D is perhaps TRBD1 (5 bases). Trimming took off 1 base at V and 2 bases at J, with 12 bases between the two ends. Germline CDR1 MNHEY, CDR2 SMNVEV (reference sequence). This CDR3 comprises 16 residues. The CDR3 DNA is TGTGCCAGCAGTTTATACCGTGTAGGGGGCAATCAGCCCCAGCATTTT. It yields the protein CASSLYRVGGNQPQHF.

A single count supports this clone. The rearrangement joins TRBV12-3 or TRBV12-4 to TRBJ2-2; D not resolved. The CDR3 is 11 amino acids. Trimming removed 6 bases at V and 8 bases at J, with 7 bases between. In nucleotides, the CDR3 is TGTGCCAGCAGCACTGATGGGGAGCTGTTTTTT. It is translated as CASSTDGELFF.

The chain uses TRBV6-5 and TRBJ2-7, with D possibly matching TRBD2 (6 bases). Trimming removed 7 bases from V and 7 bases from J, with 14 bases in between. Looked up from germline, CDR1 is MNHEY and CDR2 is SVGAGI. This CDR3 region has 12 residues. This chain's CDR3 is CASKLGGGEQYF. DNA of the CDR3: TGTGCCAGCAAGCTTGGTGGGGGGGAGCAGTACTTC.